The clone carrying this TCR beta chain appeared once. Additional DNA sequences in this sample encode the identical CDR3. Between the trimmed V and J ends, which lost 3 bases and 0 bases, there was a span of 9 bases. CDR1 and CDR2 (germline): KGHSH, LQKENI. The CDR3 loop spans 14 amino acids. Source study methods: It was from reference gene primer amplification that nucleated cell counts were estimated. Sequencing was performed with immunoSEQ multiplex PCR; in TCRdb, only in-frame clones are kept and a portion is missing. V, J and clone size derive from that table, while D and trimming were established from the DNA sequence. The top ten hold less than 4% of the sample, which has tens of thousands of clones, about 87% seen once. This entry belongs to a study of blood T cell repertoires in COVID-19. Study information: COVID-19 samples from acute and convalescent phases originated in the United States, Italy and Spain.

The rearrangement links TRBV18 to TRBJ2-7; possible D gene TRBD1, 5 bases. The receptor was isolated from a human donor in a cohort sampled during active COVID-19. Material: peripheral blood. Written as DNA, the CDR3 is TGTGCCAGCTCACCTGACAGAAGCTCCTACGAGCAGTACTTC. It is translated as CASSPDRSSYEQYF.